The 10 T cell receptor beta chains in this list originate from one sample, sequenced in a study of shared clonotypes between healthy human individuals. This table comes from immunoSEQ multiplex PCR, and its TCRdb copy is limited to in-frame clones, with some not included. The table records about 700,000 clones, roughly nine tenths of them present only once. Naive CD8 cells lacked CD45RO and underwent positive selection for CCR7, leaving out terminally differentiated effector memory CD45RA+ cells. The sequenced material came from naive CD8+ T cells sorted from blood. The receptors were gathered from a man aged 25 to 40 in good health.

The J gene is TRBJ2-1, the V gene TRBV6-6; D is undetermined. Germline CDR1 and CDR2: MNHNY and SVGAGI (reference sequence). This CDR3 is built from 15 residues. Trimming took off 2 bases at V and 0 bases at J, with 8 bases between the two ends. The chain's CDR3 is CASSYQGISYNEQFF. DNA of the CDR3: TGTGCCAGCAGTTACCAAGGAATCTCCTACAATGAGCAGTTCTTC.

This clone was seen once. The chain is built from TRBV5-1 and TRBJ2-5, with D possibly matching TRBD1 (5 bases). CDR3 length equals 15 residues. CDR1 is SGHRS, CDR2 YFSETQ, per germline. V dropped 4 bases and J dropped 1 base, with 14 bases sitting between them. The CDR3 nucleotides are TGCGCCAGCAGCCGAAGACAGTCGACCCAAGAGACCCAGTACTTC. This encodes CASSRRQSTQETQYF. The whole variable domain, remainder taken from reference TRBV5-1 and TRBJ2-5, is KAGVTQTPRYLIKTRGQQVTLSCSPISGHRSVSWYQQTPGQGLQFLFEYFSETQRNKGNFPGRFSGRQFSNSRSEMNVSTLELGDSALYLCASSRRQSTQETQYFGPGTRLLVL.

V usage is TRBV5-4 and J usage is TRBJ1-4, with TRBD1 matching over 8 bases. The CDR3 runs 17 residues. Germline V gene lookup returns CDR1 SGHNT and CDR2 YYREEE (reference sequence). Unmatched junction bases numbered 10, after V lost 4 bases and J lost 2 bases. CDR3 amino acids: CASSRGQEVATNEKLFF. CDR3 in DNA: TGTGCCAGCAGCCGGGGACAGGAGGTTGCGACTAATGAAAAACTGTTTTTT.

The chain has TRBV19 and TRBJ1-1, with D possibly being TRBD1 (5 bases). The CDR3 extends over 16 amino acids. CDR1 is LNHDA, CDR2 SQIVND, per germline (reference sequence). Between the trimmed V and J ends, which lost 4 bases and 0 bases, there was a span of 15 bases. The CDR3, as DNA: TGTGCCAGTAGTAAGACCCTGACAGTTTTGAACACTGAAGCTTTCTTT. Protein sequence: CASSKTLTVLNTEAFF.

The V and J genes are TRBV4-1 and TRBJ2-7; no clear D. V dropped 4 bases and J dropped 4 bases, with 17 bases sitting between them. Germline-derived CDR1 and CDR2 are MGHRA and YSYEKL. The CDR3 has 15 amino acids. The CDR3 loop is CASSPQTPTVYEQYF. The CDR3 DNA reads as TGCGCCAGCAGCCCTCAAACCCCCACAGTTTACGAGCAGTACTTC.

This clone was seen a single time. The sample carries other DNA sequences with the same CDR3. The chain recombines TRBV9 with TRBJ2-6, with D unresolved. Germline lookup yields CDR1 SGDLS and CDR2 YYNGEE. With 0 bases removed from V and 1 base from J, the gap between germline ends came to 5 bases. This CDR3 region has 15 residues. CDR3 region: CASSVAGSGANVLTF. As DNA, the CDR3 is TGTGCCAGCAGCGTAGCAGGTTCTGGGGCCAACGTCCTGACTTTC.

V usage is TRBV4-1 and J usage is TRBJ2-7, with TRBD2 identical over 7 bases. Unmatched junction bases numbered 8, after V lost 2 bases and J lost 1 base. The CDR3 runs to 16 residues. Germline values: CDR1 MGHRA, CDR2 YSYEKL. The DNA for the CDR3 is TGCGCCAGCAGCCAATCGACTAGCATAATGTCCTACGAGCAGTACTTC. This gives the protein CASSQSTSIMSYEQYF.

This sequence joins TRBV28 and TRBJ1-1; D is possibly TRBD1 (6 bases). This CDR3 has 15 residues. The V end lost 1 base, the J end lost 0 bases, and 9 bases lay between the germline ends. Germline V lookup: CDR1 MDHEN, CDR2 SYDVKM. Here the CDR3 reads CASSLLRDMNTEAFF. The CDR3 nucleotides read TGTGCCAGCAGTTTATTGCGGGACATGAACACTGAAGCTTTCTTT.

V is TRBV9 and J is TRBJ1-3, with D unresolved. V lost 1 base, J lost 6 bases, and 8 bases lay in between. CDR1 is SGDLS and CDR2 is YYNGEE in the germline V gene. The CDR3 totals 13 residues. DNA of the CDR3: TGTGCCAGCAGCGTATCCGATGAAAACACCATATATTTT. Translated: CASSVSDENTIYF.

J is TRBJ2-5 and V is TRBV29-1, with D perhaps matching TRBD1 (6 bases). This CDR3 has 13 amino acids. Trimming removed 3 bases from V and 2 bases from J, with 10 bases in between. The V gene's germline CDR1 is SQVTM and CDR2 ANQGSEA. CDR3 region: CSVDPTGQETQYF. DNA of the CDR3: TGCAGCGTTGACCCGACAGGACAAGAGACCCAGTACTTC.